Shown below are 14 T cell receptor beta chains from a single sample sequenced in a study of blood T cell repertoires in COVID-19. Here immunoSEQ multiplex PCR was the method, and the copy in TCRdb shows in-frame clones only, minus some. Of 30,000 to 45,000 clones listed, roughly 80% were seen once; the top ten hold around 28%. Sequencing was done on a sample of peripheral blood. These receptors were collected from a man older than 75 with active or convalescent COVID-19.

The CDR3 sequence: CASSYNLQVPLRNEQFF. The CDR3 bases are TGTGCCAGCAGTTACAACCTACAGGTCCCCCTGAGGAATGAGCAGTTCTTC. The chain joins TRBV6-2 or TRBV6-3 to TRBJ2-1; tentative D call: TRBD1 (5 bases). V gave up 2 bases and J gave up 7 bases, with 21 bases separating them. The CDR3 totals 17 residues. The germline V gene encodes CDR1 MNHEY and CDR2 SVGEGT.

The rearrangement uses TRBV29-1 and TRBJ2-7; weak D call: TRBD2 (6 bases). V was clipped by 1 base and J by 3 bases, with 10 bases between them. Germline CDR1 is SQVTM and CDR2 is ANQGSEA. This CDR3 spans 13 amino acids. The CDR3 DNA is TGCAGCGTTGAAGCCGGGGGTGACTACGAGCAGTACTTC. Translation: CSVEAGGDYEQYF.

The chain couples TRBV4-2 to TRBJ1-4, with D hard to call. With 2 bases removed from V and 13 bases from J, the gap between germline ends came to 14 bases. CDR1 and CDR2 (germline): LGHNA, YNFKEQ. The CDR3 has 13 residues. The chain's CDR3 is CASSQPSGSILFF. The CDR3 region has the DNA TGTGCCAGCAGCCAACCCTCAGGAAGTATACTGTTTTTT.

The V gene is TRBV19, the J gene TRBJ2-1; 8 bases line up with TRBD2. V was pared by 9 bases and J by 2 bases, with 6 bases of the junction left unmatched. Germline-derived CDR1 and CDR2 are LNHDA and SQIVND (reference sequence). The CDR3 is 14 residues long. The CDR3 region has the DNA TGTGCCAGCGCCACTAGCGGAACCTACAATGAGCAGTTCTTC. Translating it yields CASATSGTYNEQFF.

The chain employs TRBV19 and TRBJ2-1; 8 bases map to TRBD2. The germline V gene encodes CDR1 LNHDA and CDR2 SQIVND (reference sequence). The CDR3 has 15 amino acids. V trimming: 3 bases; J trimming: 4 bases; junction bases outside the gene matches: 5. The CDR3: CASSIRREAYNEQFF. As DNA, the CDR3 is TGTGCCAGTAGTATTAGGCGGGAGGCTTACAATGAGCAGTTCTTC. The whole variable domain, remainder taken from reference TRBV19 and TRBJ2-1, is DGGITQSPKYLFRKEGQNVTLSCEQNLNHDAMYWYRQDPGQGLRLIYYSQIVNDFQKGDIAEGYSVSREKKESFPLTVTSAQKNPTAFYLCASSIRREAYNEQFFGPGTRLTVL.

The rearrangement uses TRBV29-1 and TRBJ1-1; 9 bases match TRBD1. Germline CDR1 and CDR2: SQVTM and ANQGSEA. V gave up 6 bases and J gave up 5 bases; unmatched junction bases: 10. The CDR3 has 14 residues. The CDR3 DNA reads TGCAGCGTCGCCTGGACAGGGGCGCGTACTGAAGCTTTCTTT. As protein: CSVAWTGARTEAFF.

In DNA, the CDR3 is TGTGCCAGCAGTGAATTAGCGGGAGTGTCCTACGAGCAGTACTTC. Translating it yields CASSELAGVSYEQYF. V and J are TRBV25-1 and TRBJ2-7, with 9 bases matching TRBD2. V was pared by 1 base and J by 1 base, with 2 bases of the junction left unmatched. Germline assignment: CDR1 MGHDK and CDR2 SYGVNS. The CDR3 runs 15 residues.

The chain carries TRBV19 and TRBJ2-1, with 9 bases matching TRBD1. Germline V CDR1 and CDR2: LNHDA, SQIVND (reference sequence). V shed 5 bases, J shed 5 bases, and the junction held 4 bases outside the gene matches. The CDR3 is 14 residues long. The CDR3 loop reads CASSGDRANNEQFF. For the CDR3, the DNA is TGTGCCAGTAGTGGGGACAGGGCAAACAATGAGCAGTTCTTC.

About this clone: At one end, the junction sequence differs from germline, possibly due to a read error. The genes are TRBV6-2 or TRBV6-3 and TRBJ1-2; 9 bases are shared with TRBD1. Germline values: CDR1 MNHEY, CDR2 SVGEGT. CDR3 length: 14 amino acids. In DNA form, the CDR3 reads TGTGCCAGCAGCTCCGGGACAGGGATCCTGTACCTGTCGTTC. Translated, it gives CASSSGTGILYLSF.

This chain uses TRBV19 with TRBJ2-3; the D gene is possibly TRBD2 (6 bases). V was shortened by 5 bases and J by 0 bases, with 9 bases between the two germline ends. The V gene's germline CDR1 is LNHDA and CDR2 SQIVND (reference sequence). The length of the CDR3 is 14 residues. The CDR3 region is CASSHAGSTDTQYF. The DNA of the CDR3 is TGTGCCAGTAGTCATGCGGGGAGCACAGATACGCAGTATTTT.

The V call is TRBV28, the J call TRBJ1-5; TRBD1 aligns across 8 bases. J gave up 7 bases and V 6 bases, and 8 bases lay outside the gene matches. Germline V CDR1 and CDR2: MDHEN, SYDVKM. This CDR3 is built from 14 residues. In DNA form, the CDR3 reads TGTGCCAGCAGACGGACAGGGATGGGCCAGCCCCAGCATTTT. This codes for CASRRTGMGQPQHF.

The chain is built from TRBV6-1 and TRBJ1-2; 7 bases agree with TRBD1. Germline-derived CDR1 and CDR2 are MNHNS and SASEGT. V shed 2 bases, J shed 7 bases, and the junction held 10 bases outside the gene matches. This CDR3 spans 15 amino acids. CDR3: CASSETLVTGIGYTF. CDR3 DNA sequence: TGTGCCAGCAGTGAAACTCTGGTGACAGGGATTGGCTACACCTTC.

The CDR3 DNA is TGCAGCGTTGCGGGAACTGGCGGGAGCTATGGCTACACCTTC. Its translation: CSVAGTGGSYGYTF. This chain uses TRBV29-1 with TRBJ1-2; D is ambiguous. V gave up 4 bases and J gave up 4 bases, with 16 bases separating them. CDR3 length equals 14 residues. Germline assignment: CDR1 SQVTM and CDR2 ANQGSEA. The variable domain in full, completed from reference TRBV29-1 and TRBJ1-2, reads SAVISQKPSRDICQRGTSLTIQCQVDSQVTMMFWYRQQPGQSLTLIATANQGSEATYESGFVIDKFPISRPNLTFSTLTVSNMSPEDSSIYLCSVAGTGGSYGYTFGSGTRLTVV.

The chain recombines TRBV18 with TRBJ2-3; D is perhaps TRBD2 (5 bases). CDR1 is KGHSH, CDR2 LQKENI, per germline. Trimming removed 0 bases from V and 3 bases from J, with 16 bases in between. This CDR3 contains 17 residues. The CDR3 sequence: CASSPPFVRGETDTQYF. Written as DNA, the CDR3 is TGTGCCAGCTCACCACCGTTCGTCCGGGGTGAGACAGATACGCAGTATTTT.